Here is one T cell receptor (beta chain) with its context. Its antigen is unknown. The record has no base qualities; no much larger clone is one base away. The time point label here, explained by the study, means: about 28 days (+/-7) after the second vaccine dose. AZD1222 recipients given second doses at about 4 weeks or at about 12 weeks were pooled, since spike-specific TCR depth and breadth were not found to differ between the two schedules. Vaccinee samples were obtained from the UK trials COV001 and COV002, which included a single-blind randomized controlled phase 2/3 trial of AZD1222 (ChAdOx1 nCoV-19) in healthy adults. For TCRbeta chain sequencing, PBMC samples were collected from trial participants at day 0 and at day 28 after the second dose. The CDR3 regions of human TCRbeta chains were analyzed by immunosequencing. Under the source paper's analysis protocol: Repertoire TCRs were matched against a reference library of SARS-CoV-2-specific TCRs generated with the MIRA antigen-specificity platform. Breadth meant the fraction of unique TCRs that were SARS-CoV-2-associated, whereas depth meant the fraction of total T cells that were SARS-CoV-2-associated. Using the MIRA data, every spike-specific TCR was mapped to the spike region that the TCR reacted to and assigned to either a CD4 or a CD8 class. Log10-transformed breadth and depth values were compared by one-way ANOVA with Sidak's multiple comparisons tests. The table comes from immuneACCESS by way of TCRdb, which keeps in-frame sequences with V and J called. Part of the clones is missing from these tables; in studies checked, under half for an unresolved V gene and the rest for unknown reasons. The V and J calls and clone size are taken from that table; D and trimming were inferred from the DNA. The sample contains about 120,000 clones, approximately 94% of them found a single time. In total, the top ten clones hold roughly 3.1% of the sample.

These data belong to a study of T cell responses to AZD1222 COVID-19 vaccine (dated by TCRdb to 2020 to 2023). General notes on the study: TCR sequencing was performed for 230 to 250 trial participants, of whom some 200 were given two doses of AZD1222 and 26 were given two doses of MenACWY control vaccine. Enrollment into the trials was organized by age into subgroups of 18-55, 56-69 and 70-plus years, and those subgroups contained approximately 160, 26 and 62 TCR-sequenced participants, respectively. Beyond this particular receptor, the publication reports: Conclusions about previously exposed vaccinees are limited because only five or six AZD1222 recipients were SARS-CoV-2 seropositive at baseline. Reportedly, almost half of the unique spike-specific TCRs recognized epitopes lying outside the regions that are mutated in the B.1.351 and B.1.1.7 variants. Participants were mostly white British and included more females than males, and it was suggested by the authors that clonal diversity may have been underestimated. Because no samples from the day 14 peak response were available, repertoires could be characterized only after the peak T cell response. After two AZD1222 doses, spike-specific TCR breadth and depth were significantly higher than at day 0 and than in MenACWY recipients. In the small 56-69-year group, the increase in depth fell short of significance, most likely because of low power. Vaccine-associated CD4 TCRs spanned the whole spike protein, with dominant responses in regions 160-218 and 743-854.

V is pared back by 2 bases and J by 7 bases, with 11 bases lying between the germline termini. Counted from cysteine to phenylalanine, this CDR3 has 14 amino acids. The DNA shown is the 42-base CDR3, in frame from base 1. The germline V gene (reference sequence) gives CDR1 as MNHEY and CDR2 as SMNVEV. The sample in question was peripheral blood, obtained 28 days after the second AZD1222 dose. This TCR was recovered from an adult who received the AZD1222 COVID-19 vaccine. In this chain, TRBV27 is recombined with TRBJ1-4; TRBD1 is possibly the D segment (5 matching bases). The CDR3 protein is CASSLNRGTEKLFF. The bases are TGTGCCAGCAGTTTAAATAGGGGTACTGAAAAACTGTTTTTT. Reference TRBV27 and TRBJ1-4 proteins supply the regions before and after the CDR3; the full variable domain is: EAQVTQNPRYLITVTGKKLTVTCSQNMNHEYMSWYRQDPGLGLRQIYYSMNVEVTDKGDVPEGYKVSRKEKRNFPLILESPSPNQTSLYFCASSLNRGTEKLFFGSGTQLSVL.